A selection of T cell receptor beta chains follows, all from one sample in a study of blood T cells in healthy people across ages. TCRdb re-derived calls from the 5' RACE reads in MiXCR, one entry per CDR3 protein. The sample shows about a million distinct CDR3 sequences, roughly 47% of them seen only once. Sequenced: blood. The receptors here all came from a woman aged 55-70 years in good health. CDR3s include the opening cysteine and the closing phenylalanine or tryptophan. A D gene is named only where the DNA matches it firmly. Size values are once, few and many counts, or a class for expanded clones, and some rows have none.

CASSESGGLGEKLFF,TGTGCCAGCAGTGAATCCGGGGGCTTAGGTGAAAAACTGTTTTTT,TRBV25-1,-,15,few,TRBJ1-4
CASSAMGGRTDTQYF,TGTGCCAGCAGCGCTATGGGGGGGCGAACAGATACGCAGTATTTT,TRBV7-2,-,15,-,TRBJ2-3
CSVEETGYGQYF,TGCAGCGTTGAAGAAACAGGTTACGGGCAGTACTTC,TRBV29-1,-,12,-,TRBJ2-5
CASSPTVTGGRADTQYF,TGTGCCAGCAGTCCCACGGTTACAGGGGGCCGCGCGGATACGCAGTATTTT,TRBV12-3/TRBV12-4,TRBD1,17,-,TRBJ2-3
CASSQERTGFYYNEQFF,TGCGCCAGCAGCCAAGAAAGAACGGGCTTTTATTACAATGAGCAGTTCTTC,TRBV4-3,-,17,few,TRBJ2-1
CASSLEGGAGTYNEQYF,TGTGCCAGCAGCTTGGAGGGCGGGGCCGGTACCTACAATGAGCAGTACTTC,TRBV7-8,-,17,-,TRBJ2-5
CASSQDGLLRAGSTDTQYF,TGCGCCAGCAGCCAAGATGGTTTACTCAGGGCCGGCAGCACAGATACGCAGTATTTT,TRBV4-1,-,19,few,TRBJ2-3
CATSRQGSYGYTF,TGTGCCACCAGCAGGCAGGGATCCTATGGCTACACCTTC,TRBV15,-,13,-,TRBJ1-2
CASSPRLAGSSPPQFF,TGTGCCAGCAGCCCTCGACTAGCGGGCTCAAGTCCACCGCAGTTCTTC,TRBV7-9,TRBD2,16,-,TRBJ2-1
CASSDGAGRSGELFF,TGTGCCAGCAGTGATGGTGCAGGGAGGAGCGGGGAGCTGTTTTTT,TRBV6-1,-,15,-,TRBJ2-2
CASRPYGGVDGYTF,TGTGCCAGCAGGCCCTACGGGGGAGTCGATGGCTACACCTTC,TRBV12-3/TRBV12-4,-,14,-,TRBJ1-2
CASSPRTGRTTTYEQYF,TGTGCCAGCAGCCCGAGGACAGGGAGAACCACCACCTACGAGCAGTACTTC,TRBV3-1,TRBD1,17,few,TRBJ2-7
CASSLRQYTDTQYF,TGTGCCAGCAGTTTAAGGCAGTACACAGATACGCAGTATTTT,TRBV28,-,14,few,TRBJ2-3
CASSLTSGKDEQYF,TGCGCCAGCAGCTTGACTAGCGGGAAAGACGAGCAGTACTTC,TRBV5-1,TRBD2,14,-,TRBJ2-7
CASSLDQDTQYF,TGTGCCAGCAGCTTAGACCAAGATACGCAGTATTTT,TRBV11-1,-,12,few,TRBJ2-3
CSAPRPGGYNEQFF,TGCAGTGCCCCTCGGCCTGGGGGCTACAATGAGCAGTTCTTC,TRBV20-1,-,14,-,TRBJ2-1